This TCR beta chain was recovered during a study of T cells in Graves' hyperthyroidism and ophthalmopathy. Study-level points and caveats: Onset of ophthalmopathy came a median roughly 6.9 months after the model predicted it.

Amplified TCR beta CDR3 regions derived from RNA transcripts. Researchers ran a first-round RT-PCR on the TCR CDR3 using the HTBI primer set. TCRdb used MiXCR to reprocess the multiplex PCR reads, holding one entry per CDR3 protein. The table lists about 500,000 distinct CDR3 sequences, 14% of them singletons. About this clonotype: Its antigen is not identified.

CDR1 and CDR2 from the germline V gene are SGHAT and FQNNGV. This CDR3 is built from 15 residues. Trimming pared 5 bases from V and 5 bases from J, leaving 18 bases between. The chain joins TRBV11-2 to TRBJ1-2, with D hard to call. Sample: blood. The TCR originated in a woman under 30 with Graves' hyperthyroidism. The CDR3 nucleotides are TGTGCCAGCAGCCTACAGAGCGGAAACGCTTATGGCTACACCTTC. Amino acids: CASSLQSGNAYGYTF.